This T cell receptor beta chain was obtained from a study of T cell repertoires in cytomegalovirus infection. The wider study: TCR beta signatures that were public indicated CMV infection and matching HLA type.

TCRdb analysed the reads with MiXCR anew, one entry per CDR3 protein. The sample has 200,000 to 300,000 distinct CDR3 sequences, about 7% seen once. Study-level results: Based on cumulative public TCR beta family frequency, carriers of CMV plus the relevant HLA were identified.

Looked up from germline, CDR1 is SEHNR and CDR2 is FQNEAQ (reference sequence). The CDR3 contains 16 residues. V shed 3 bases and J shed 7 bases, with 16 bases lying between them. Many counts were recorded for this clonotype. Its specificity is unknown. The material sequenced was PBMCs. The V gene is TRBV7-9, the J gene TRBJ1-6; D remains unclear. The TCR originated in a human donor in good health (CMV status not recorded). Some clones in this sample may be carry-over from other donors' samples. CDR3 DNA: TGTGCCAGCAGCTTTTTTGGTGCCTTTGAAAATTCACCCCTCCACTTT. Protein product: CASSFFGAFENSPLHF.